Below, 23 T cell receptor beta chains from the same sample are listed, as sequenced in a study of T-cell memory formation after mild COVID-19. TCRdb passed the 5' RACE reads through MiXCR, listing each CDR3 protein once. The sample carries a few hundred thousand distinct CDR3 sequences, 14% recorded once. The sample was PBMCs or a T cell subset sorted from them (not recorded which). These receptors originate from a man aged 18 to 30 who had mild COVID-19 (a few samples of this study predate the infection). Cell type and time point are not known.

This clonotype was counted between two and nine times. The chain carries TRBV20-1 and TRBJ2-5; 8 bases are shared with TRBD2. V dropped 7 bases and J dropped 2; count of bases not matched to a gene: 15. The CDR3 runs 16 residues. Per germline, CDR1 DFQATT and CDR2 SNEGSKA (reference sequence). The CDR3 is CSVGLRGAPLQETQYF. The DNA of the CDR3 is TGCAGTGTGGGGTTGCGGGGGGCCCCCTTGCAAGAGACCCAGTACTTC.

The chain couples TRBV7-2 to TRBJ2-5, with 10 bases fitting TRBD2. CDR3 size: 16 residues. Germline V lookup: CDR1 SGHTA, CDR2 FQGNSA. J gave up 6 bases and V 5 bases, and 12 bases lay outside the gene matches. The CDR3 is CASSPRGTSVGKTQYF. The CDR3 region has the DNA TGTGCCAGCAGCCCAAGAGGGACTAGCGTCGGAAAGACCCAGTACTTC. The full variable domain, with the rest looked up from reference TRBV7-2 and TRBJ2-5, is GAGVSQSPSNKVTEKGKDVELRCDPISGHTALYWYRQSLGQGLEFLIYFQGNSAPDKSGLPSDRFSAERTGGSVSTLTIQRTQQEDSAVYLCASSPRGTSVGKTQYFGPGTRLLVL.

At least ten counts were recorded for this clonotype. The rearrangement uses TRBV5-1 and TRBJ1-1, with D possibly being TRBD1 (5 bases). This CDR3 comprises 15 residues. Germline-derived CDR1 and CDR2 are SGHRS and YFSETQ. V was shortened by 0 bases and J by 1 base, with 10 bases between the two germline ends. In DNA, the CDR3 is TGCGCCAGCAGCTTGGGGAGGGGCCAGAACACTGAAGCTTTCTTT. It encodes CASSLGRGQNTEAFF.

The chain combines TRBV4-1 with TRBJ2-3, with TRBD2 identical over 14 bases. The trim removed 1 base at V and 4 bases at J, leaving 10 bases unmatched. CDR3 length: 19 residues. Germline V gene lookup returns CDR1 MGHRA and CDR2 YSYEKL. CDR3 residues: CASSQVAGLAGATADTQYF. The CDR3 DNA sequence: TGCGCCAGCAGCCAAGTGGCGGGACTAGCGGGGGCGACCGCAGATACGCAGTATTTT.

This clonotype was seen a few times. The rearrangement uses TRBV10-3 and TRBJ2-5; no clear D. The CDR3 is 12 residues long. CDR1 is ENHRY, CDR2 SYGVKD, per germline. Trimming took 6 bases from V and 7 from J, leaving 12 bases between them. The CDR3 region is CAIRAPVGTQYF. The CDR3 coding sequence is TGTGCCATCAGGGCCCCCGTCGGGACCCAGTACTTC.

The chain is built from TRBV5-1 and TRBJ1-2; TRBD1 matches 9 bases. The germline V gene has CDR1 SGHRS and CDR2 YFSETQ. This CDR3 is 14 amino acids long. The V gene end was trimmed by 0 bases and the J gene end by 8 bases; junction bases not matched to a gene: 5. CDR3 sequence reads: CASSLEGTGNGYTF. In nucleotides, the CDR3 is TGCGCCAGCAGCTTGGAGGGGACAGGGAACGGCTACACCTTC.

This clonotype showed up just a few times. The V call is TRBV5-6, the J call TRBJ2-3; D might be TRBD1 (5 bases). Germline CDR1 SGHDT, CDR2 YYEEEE. The CDR3 totals 16 residues. V was pared by 5 bases and J by 0 bases, with 16 bases between. CDR3 residues: CASSVFGQGSTDTQYF. The CDR3, as DNA: TGTGCCAGCAGTGTCTTCGGACAAGGAAGCACAGATACGCAGTATTTT.

This clonotype has only a few counts. The chain uses TRBV6-1 and TRBJ2-4; D remains unclear. V was cut by 4 bases and J by 3 bases, with 10 bases left in between. The germline gives CDR1 MNHNS, CDR2 SASEGT. The CDR3 consists of 14 residues. The CDR3 loop reads CASSGRAVKNIQYF. CDR3 in DNA: TGTGCCAGCAGTGGCCGGGCGGTCAAAAACATTCAGTACTTC.

This clonotype was observed at least ten times. The chain carries TRBV6-5 and TRBJ2-1; 8 nucleotides agree with TRBD1. The CDR3 spans 15 residues. CDR1 is MNHEY and CDR2 is SVGAGI in the germline V gene. J gave up 0 bases and V 6 bases, and 4 bases lay outside the gene matches. The CDR3 DNA is TGTGCCAGCAGCCAAACAGGGGGCTCCTACAATGAGCAGTTCTTC. Translation gives CASSQTGGSYNEQFF.

The chain's CDR3 is CASSEFLAGRVSEAFF. The CDR3, as DNA: TGTGCCAGCAGTGAATTCCTGGCAGGGAGGGTTTCTGAAGCTTTCTTT. V is TRBV25-1 and J is TRBJ1-1; tentative D call: TRBD1 (5 bases). Looked up from germline, CDR1 is MGHDK and CDR2 is SYGVNS. The CDR3 covers 16 residues. Trimming shortened V by 1 base and J by 6 bases, and 18 bases separated the two germline ends.

This clonotype was observed once. V usage is TRBV7-2 and J usage is TRBJ2-5; D possibly uses TRBD1 or TRBD2 (5 bases each). The CDR3 loop spans 16 amino acids. V was clipped by 4 bases and J by 4 bases, with 19 bases between them. CDR1 is SGHTA, CDR2 FQGNSA, per germline. CDR3 sequence (DNA): TGTGCCAGCAGCTCAGGGTTGAGGGGTCTCAGAGAGACCCAGTACTTC. This translates into CASSSGLRGLRETQYF.

The J gene is TRBJ1-4, the V gene TRBV28, with 7 nucleotides matching TRBD1. The CDR3 consists of 15 residues. V lost 7 bases, J lost 8 bases, and 13 bases stayed unmatched. Germline V gene lookup returns CDR1 MDHEN and CDR2 SYDVKM. The CDR3 region is CASTQNRGRAEKLFF. In DNA form, the CDR3 reads TGTGCCAGCACCCAAAACAGGGGACGGGCCGAAAAACTGTTTTTT. Looking up the rest from reference TRBV28 and TRBJ1-4 gives the full variable domain: DVKVTQSSRYLVKRTGEKVFLECVQDMDHENMFWYRQDPGLGLRLIYFSYDVKMKEKGDIPEGYSVSREKKERFSLILESASTNQTSMYLCASTQNRGRAEKLFFGSGTQLSVL.

V gene TRBV7-9 combines with J gene TRBJ2-3, with 7 bases identical to TRBD2. In germline, CDR1 is SEHNR, CDR2 FQNEAQ (reference sequence). V shed 5 bases, J shed 2 bases, and the junction held 7 bases outside the gene matches. This CDR3 is 15 amino acids long. CDR3 sequence (DNA): TGTGCCAGCAGCATGGGGACTACCAACACAGATACGCAGTATTTT. Translating it yields CASSMGTTNTDTQYF.

This clonotype was recorded many times. The rearrangement joins TRBV3-1 to TRBJ2-3, with D hard to call. V dropped 0 bases and J dropped 3 bases, with 7 bases sitting between them. CDR1 is LGHDT and CDR2 is YNNKEL in the germline V gene (reference sequence). This CDR3 contains 14 residues. CDR3 protein: CASSQDGGTDTQYF. In DNA, the CDR3 is TGTGCCAGCAGCCAAGACGGCGGAACAGATACGCAGTATTTT.

The rearrangement uses TRBV6-1 and TRBJ1-2; possible D gene TRBD1, 5 bases. V was shortened by 3 bases and J by 4 bases, with 15 bases between the two germline ends. Germline assignment: CDR1 MNHNS and CDR2 SASEGT. This CDR3 spans 15 amino acids. The CDR3 is CASSDPQTVPYGYTF. In nucleotides, the CDR3 is TGTGCCAGCAGTGACCCCCAGACAGTTCCCTATGGCTACACCTTC.

This chain links TRBV3-1 with TRBJ1-1, with D possibly being TRBD1 (5 bases). The CDR3 loop spans 13 amino acids. V was clipped by 3 bases and J by 10 bases, with 15 bases between them. Germline V gene sequence: CDR1 LGHDT, CDR2 YNNKEL (reference sequence). The CDR3 DNA sequence: TGTGCCAGCAGCCATTTAGAGGGGCAGGGAGCTTTCTTT. It encodes CASSHLEGQGAFF. The full variable domain, with the rest looked up from reference TRBV3-1 and TRBJ1-1, is DTAVSQTPKYLVTQMGNDKSIKCEQNLGHDTMYWYKQDSKKFLKIMFSYNNKELIINETVPNRFSPKSPDKAHLNLHINSLELGDSAVYFCASSHLEGQGAFFGQGTRLTVV.

This clonotype was observed a handful of times. The chain carries TRBV12-3 or TRBV12-4 and TRBJ2-3; 7 bases align to TRBD2. J lost 8 bases, V lost 5 bases, and 4 bases had no gene match. The CDR3 sequence is 12 residues long. The chain's CDR3 is CASSRPSGTQYF. The CDR3 nucleotides are TGTGCCAGCAGTCGCCCTAGCGGTACGCAGTATTTT.

This clonotype was observed a few times. The gene calls are TRBV5-1 and TRBJ2-5; D gene uncertain. Germline V CDR1 and CDR2: SGHRS, YFSETQ. Trimming stripped 0 bases from V and 3 bases from J, with 6 bases between. The length of the CDR3 is 13 residues. The CDR3 DNA reads TGCGCCAGCAGCTTGGTTGGGGAAGAGACCCAGTACTTC. Translation gives CASSLVGEETQYF.

The chain has TRBV4-2 and TRBJ1-5, with D possibly TRBD1 on 5 matching bases. Germline CDR1 and CDR2: LGHNA and YNFKEQ. V lost 2 bases and J 2 bases, leaving 10 bases between the germline ends. CDR3 length: 15 residues. CDR3 in DNA: TGTGCCAGCAGCCAACAGGGTCGGGGCAATCAGCCCCAGCATTTT. Its translation is CASSQQGRGNQPQHF.

Only a few counts were recorded for this clonotype. The chain joins TRBV5-4 to TRBJ2-7; the match to TRBD1 covers 7 bases. Trimming cost V 0 bases and J 2 bases; bases outside gene matches: 2. CDR3 length equals 14 residues. The germline V gene encodes CDR1 SGHNT and CDR2 YYREEE (reference sequence). DNA of the CDR3: TGTGCCAGCAGCTTGGAGGGACAGCCCTACGAGCAGTACGTC. Protein: CASSLEGQPYEQYV.

This clonotype occurred many times. This chain joins TRBV12-3 or TRBV12-4 and TRBJ1-1; D is uncertain. The CDR3 covers 15 residues. Trimming stripped 2 bases from V and 3 bases from J, with 13 bases between. In DNA, the CDR3 is TGTGCCAGCAGTTTAACCGTGTGGGGATACACTGAAGCTTTCTTT. Its translation is CASSLTVWGYTEAFF.

The genes are TRBV6-2 or TRBV6-3 and TRBJ1-1, with 8 bases fitting TRBD1. The V segment lost 6 bases and the J segment 1 base; nucleotides outside the gene matches: 7. CDR3 size: 15 residues. Per the germline V gene, CDR1 is MNHEY and CDR2 is SVGEGT. This chain's CDR3 is CASREPGQANTEAFF. The DNA for the CDR3 is TGTGCCAGCAGGGAACCGGGACAGGCGAACACTGAAGCTTTCTTT.

This clonotype was detected only a few times. DNA of the CDR3: TGTGCCAGCAGTTTAGGGATCGGCACTGAAGCTTTCTTT. Translating gives CASSLGIGTEAFF. The V call is TRBV6-5, the J call TRBJ1-1; D unclear. Germline V gene data show CDR1 as MNHEY and CDR2 as SVGAGI. The ends were cut back, 4 bases at V and 4 bases at J, with 10 bases in the middle. The CDR3 is 13 residues long.